Presented here are 20 T cell receptor beta chains from one specimen sequenced in a study of blood T cell repertoires in COVID-19. The repertoire was sequenced with immunoSEQ multiplex PCR; TCRdb's copy has only in-frame clones and lacks some. The sample has approximately 350,000 clones; 75% to 90% are singletons. The sequenced sample was PBMCs or T cells enriched from blood (not recorded which). The receptors were sampled from a woman aged 45-59 years who had recovered from COVID-19.

This clone has just a few counts. V gene TRBV4-2 combines with J gene TRBJ1-1, with D maybe TRBD1 (6 bases). This CDR3 comprises 15 residues. Trimming removed 4 bases at V and 5 bases at J, with 17 bases between. Per germline, CDR1 LGHNA and CDR2 YNFKEQ. The DNA of the CDR3 is TGTGCCAGCAGCCCTCCGGGACAAGCTGTTACTGAAGCTTTCTTT. Its protein product is CASSPPGQAVTEAFF.

This chain joins TRBV7-2 and TRBJ2-5; 7 nucleotides align to TRBD2. The CDR3 has 15 residues. Germline CDR1 and CDR2: SGHTA and FQGNSA. V was clipped by 6 bases and J by 4 bases; unmatched bases: 11. The CDR3 here is CASRPAGAGVETQYF. The CDR3, as DNA: TGTGCCAGCAGGCCCGCGGGCGCGGGGGTAGAGACCCAGTACTTC.

Regarding this clone: Other DNA sequences from this sample encode an identical CDR3 as well. CDR3 residues: CASSLSDRGNTEAFF. The CDR3 DNA sequence: TGTGCCAGCAGTTTATCGGACAGGGGTAACACTGAAGCTTTCTTT. The J gene is TRBJ1-1, the V gene TRBV27, with TRBD1 identical over 9 bases. The germline V gene has CDR1 MNHEY and CDR2 SMNVEV (reference sequence). The CDR3 length is 15 residues. V lost 0 bases, J lost 2 bases, and 1 base stayed unmatched.

The chain links TRBV19 to TRBJ1-5; 9 positions agree with TRBD1. Germline V gives CDR1 LNHDA, CDR2 SQIVND (reference sequence). V was clipped by 3 bases and J by 6 bases; unmatched bases: 6. The CDR3 has 15 residues. As DNA, the CDR3 is TGTGCCAGTAGTATTCCTGGGACAGGGTTTCAGCCCCAGCATTTT. This sequence encodes CASSIPGTGFQPQHF. Looking up the rest from reference TRBV19 and TRBJ1-5 gives the full variable domain: DGGITQSPKYLFRKEGQNVTLSCEQNLNHDAMYWYRQDPGQGLRLIYYSQIVNDFQKGDIAEGYSVSREKKESFPLTVTSAQKNPTAFYLCASSIPGTGFQPQHFGDGTRLSIL.

The J gene is TRBJ1-2, the V gene TRBV7-9; a weak D match, TRBD1 (5 bases). From germline, CDR1 is SEHNR and CDR2 FQNEAQ (reference sequence). V gave up 4 bases and J gave up 6 bases, with 12 bases separating them. This CDR3 has 13 residues. The CDR3 nucleotides read TGTGCCAGCAGCTCTCCAGGGACTGATGGCTACACCTTC. Translation: CASSSPGTDGYTF.

This chain connects TRBV11-2 to TRBJ1-1; tentative D call: TRBD1 (5 bases). V lost 0 bases to trimming and J lost 0 bases, with 11 bases between them. CDR1 is SGHAT and CDR2 is FQNNGV in the germline V gene. This CDR3 has 16 amino acids. In DNA form, the CDR3 reads TGTGCCAGCAGCTTAGAGCGTTCAGGGTTGAACACTGAAGCTTTCTTT. Its protein product is CASSLERSGLNTEAFF.

The chain employs TRBV2 and TRBJ2-1, with no clear D. V lost 4 bases to trimming and J lost 4 bases, with 8 bases between them. The CDR3 runs to 13 residues. Germline CDR1 and CDR2: SNHLY and FYNNEI. The CDR3 loop is CASSVTYYNEQFF. The CDR3 bases are TGTGCCAGCAGTGTTACTTATTACAATGAGCAGTTCTTC.

This clone has only one observation. V is TRBV11-2 and J is TRBJ2-7; D perhaps matches TRBD2 (5 bases). Trimming took 5 bases from V and 3 from J, leaving 11 bases between them. CDR3 size: 13 residues. Germline values: CDR1 SGHAT, CDR2 FQNNGV. The CDR3 nucleotides read TGTGCCAGCAGCGACTACCGGGGCTACGAGCAGTACTTC. Encoded protein: CASSDYRGYEQYF.

The rearrangement joins TRBV7-9 to TRBJ1-5; D uncertain. V lost 1 base and J lost 0, with 13 bases in between. Germline V lookup: CDR1 SEHNR, CDR2 FQNEAQ (reference sequence). The CDR3 has 17 residues. For the CDR3, the DNA is TGTGCCAGCAGCTTAGAAACTTCTTCCTATAGCAATCAGCCCCAGCATTTT. Translating gives CASSLETSSYSNQPQHF.

This rearrangement joins TRBV19 to TRBJ1-5, with 7 bases matching TRBD1. The CDR3 has 16 residues. Germline lookup yields CDR1 LNHDA and CDR2 SQIVND (reference sequence). The V and J ends lost 7 bases and 1 base, in that order; junction bases with no gene match: 10. The CDR3 DNA is TGTGCCAGTACCAAATCCGGGACAGTGAGCAATCAGCCCCAGCATTTT. Translated, it gives CASTKSGTVSNQPQHF.

The chain has TRBV28 and TRBJ2-5; tentatively, D is TRBD1 (6 bases). The CDR3 runs to 16 residues. CDR1 and CDR2 from the germline V gene are MDHEN and SYDVKM. V was clipped by 6 bases and J by 4 bases, with 21 bases between them. The CDR3, as DNA: TGTGCCAGCAGCCCACCCAGGGGACACCGAGGAGAGACCCAGTACTTC. It translates to CASSPPRGHRGETQYF. The variable domain in full, with the rest retrieved from reference TRBV28 and TRBJ2-5, is DVKVTQSSRYLVKRTGEKVFLECVQDMDHENMFWYRQDPGLGLRLIYFSYDVKMKEKGDIPEGYSVSREKKERFSLILESASTNQTSMYLCASSPPRGHRGETQYFGPGTRLLVL.

The chain joins TRBV30 to TRBJ1-4; TRBD1 matches at 9 bases. The V gene end was trimmed by 6 bases and the J gene end by 5 bases; junction bases not matched to a gene: 25. The CDR3 loop spans 20 amino acids. CDR1 is GTSNPN and CDR2 is SVGIG in the germline V gene (reference sequence). The CDR3 spells CACLYVSRDREGTGNEKLFF. The CDR3, as DNA: TGTGCCTGCCTTTATGTGTCCCGGGACAGGGAGGGGACTGGGAATGAAAAACTGTTTTTT.

About this clone: The same CDR3 can be traced to other DNA sequences in this sample. J is TRBJ1-1 and V is TRBV5-1, with D tentatively TRBD1 (5 bases). CDR3 size: 13 residues. V lost 1 base, J lost 1 base, and 5 bases lay in between. The germline V gene encodes CDR1 SGHRS and CDR2 YFSETQ. CDR3 loop: CASSLTGNTEAFF. Written as DNA, the CDR3 is TGCGCCAGCAGCTTGACAGGGAACACTGAAGCTTTCTTT.

This sequence joins TRBV27 and TRBJ2-1; no definite D call. V was trimmed by 2 bases and J by 5 bases, leaving 10 bases between them. The CDR3 length is 14 residues. CDR1 and CDR2 (germline): MNHEY, SMNVEV (reference sequence). The CDR3 coding sequence is TGTGCCAGCAGTTTACTTTCACGGGACAATGAGCAGTTCTTC. It encodes CASSLLSRDNEQFF.

The V and J genes are TRBV11-2 and TRBJ1-3; 10 nucleotides align to TRBD1. CDR1 is SGHAT and CDR2 is FQNNGV in the germline V gene. This CDR3 is built from 16 residues. The J segment lost 3 bases and the V segment lost 2 bases, leaving 4 bases of the junction unmatched. The CDR3 loop reads CASSLLRDRGGNTIYF. The CDR3, as DNA: TGTGCCAGCAGCTTACTCCGGGACAGGGGTGGAAACACCATATATTTT. Together with reference TRBV11-2 and TRBJ1-3, the CDR3 gives the full variable domain: EAGVAQSPRYKIIEKRQSVAFWCNPISGHATLYWYQQILGQGPKLLIQFQNNGVVDDSQLPKDRFSAERLKGVDSTLKIQPAKLEDSAVYLCASSLLRDRGGNTIYFGEGSWLTVV.

CDR3 nucleotide sequence: TGTGCCAGCAGTCCAGGGTTTGGGCCCTATGGCTACACCTTC. It encodes CASSPGFGPYGYTF. The rearrangement uses TRBV2 and TRBJ1-2; maybe TRBD1 (5 bases). Germline CDR1 reads SNHLY; CDR2 reads FYNNEI. This CDR3 is 14 amino acids long. V was pared by 5 bases and J by 4 bases, with 14 bases between.

This chain links TRBV7-2 with TRBJ1-1; the D is unclear. Germline V gene data show CDR1 as SGHTA and CDR2 as FQGNSA. V was clipped by 2 bases and J by 2 bases, with 9 bases between them. This CDR3 region has 14 residues. The chain's CDR3 is CASSLFYSNTEAFF. The CDR3 coding sequence is TGTGCCAGCAGCTTATTTTACAGTAACACTGAAGCTTTCTTT.

This clone was detected a few times. The chain joins TRBV18 to TRBJ1-6; 7 nucleotides align to TRBD1. V was pared by 3 bases and J by 9 bases, with 8 bases of the junction left unmatched. This CDR3 has 15 amino acids. CDR1 and CDR2 from the germline V gene are KGHSH and LQKENI. The CDR3 loop reads CASSPRTGESSPLHF. CDR3 DNA: TGTGCCAGCTCACCTCGGACAGGAGAGAGTTCACCCCTCCACTTT.

This clone was seen more than once but under ten times. This sequence joins TRBV18 and TRBJ2-7; D perhaps matches TRBD1 (6 bases). The CDR3 is 14 amino acids. V lost 3 bases and J lost 4, with 13 bases in between. Germline assignment: CDR1 KGHSH and CDR2 LQKENI. The CDR3 here is CASSPAGTPYEQYF. The CDR3 coding sequence is TGTGCCAGCTCACCCGCCGGGACACCATACGAGCAGTACTTC.

The genes are TRBV30 and TRBJ1-3; D ambiguous. There are 13 residues in the CDR3. V dropped 0 bases and J dropped 4 bases, with 7 bases sitting between them. Germline V gene data show CDR1 as GTSNPN and CDR2 as SVGIG (reference sequence). CDR3 sequence: CAWSVQVGNTIYF. CDR3 in DNA: TGTGCCTGGAGTGTACAAGTGGGAAACACCATATATTTT.